The present TCR beta chain was sequenced within a study of T cells in localized non-small cell lung cancer. Regarding the study as a whole: Investigators sequenced only a single tumor region, leaving heterogeneity possible.

The V end was cut by 0 bases, the J end by 0 bases, with 9 bases between. The CDR3 extends over 16 amino acids. In germline, CDR1 is LGHNA, CDR2 YSLEER. Measured with immunoSEQ multiplex PCR; TCRdb has only the in-frame clones, and not every one. Of fewer than 20,000 clones listed, around 90% were seen once; the top ten hold 1.2%. This clone came up once. Its matching antigen is unknown. The genes are TRBV4-3 and TRBJ2-1, with D hard to call. The sample in question was peripheral blood mononuclear cells, obtained before any cancer treatment. This clonotype was sampled from a woman between 35 and 70 years old with stage III lung adenocarcinoma. DNA of the CDR3: TGCGCCAGCAGCCAAGAGGCTCCGAGCTCCTACAATGAGCAGTTCTTC. As protein: CASSQEAPSSYNEQFF.